This TCR beta chain derives from a study of T cells after posttransplantation cyclophosphamide. This clone was picked up many times. No antigen is known for it. Peripheral blood was collected from the related graft donor on the marrow donation day. Assay: immunoSEQ multiplex PCR; the TCRdb copy retains only in-frame clones and omits some. Observed are over 20,000 clones, no singletons, with the top ten taking 1.5%. Study-level findings and limits: After PTCy, TRB diversity resembled that of CNI/methotrexate controls. Donor-recipient repertoire similarity was low at 1-2 months, rising over year one.

The germline V gene has CDR1 KGHSH and CDR2 LQKENI. The length of the CDR3 is 16 residues. Germline trimming cut 0 bases from V and 6 bases from J; bases unmatched to any gene: 8. The sequenced sample consisted of PBMCs. This chain links TRBV18 with TRBJ1-5; 7 nucleotides match TRBD1. This TCR was recovered from a man in his forties or fifties in good health, CMV-negative, and a related stem cell transplant donor. The CDR3 sequence is CASSPPGGEGGQPQHF. CDR3 nucleotides: TGTGCCAGCTCACCACCAGGGGGCGAGGGTGGTCAGCCCCAGCATTTT. The variable domain in full, completed from reference TRBV18 and TRBJ1-5, reads NAGVMQNPRHLVRRRGQEARLRCSPMKGHSHVYWYRQLPEEGLKFMVYLQKENIIDESGMPKERFSAEFPKEGPSILRIQQVVRGDSAAYFCASSPPGGEGGQPQHFGDGTRLSIL.